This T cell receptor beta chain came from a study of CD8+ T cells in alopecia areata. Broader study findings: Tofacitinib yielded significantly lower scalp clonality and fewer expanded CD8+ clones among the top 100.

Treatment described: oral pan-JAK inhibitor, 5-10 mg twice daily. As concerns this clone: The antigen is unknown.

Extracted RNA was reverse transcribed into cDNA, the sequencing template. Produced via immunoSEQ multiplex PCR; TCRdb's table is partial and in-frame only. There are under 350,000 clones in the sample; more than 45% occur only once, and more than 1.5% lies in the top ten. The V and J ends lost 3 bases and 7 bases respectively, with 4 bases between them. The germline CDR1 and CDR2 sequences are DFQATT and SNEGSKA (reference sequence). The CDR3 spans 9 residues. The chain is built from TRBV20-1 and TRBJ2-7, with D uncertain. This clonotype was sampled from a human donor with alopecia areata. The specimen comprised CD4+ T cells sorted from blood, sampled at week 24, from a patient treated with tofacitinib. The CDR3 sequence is CSAREEQYF. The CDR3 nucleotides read TGCAGTGCTAGGGAAGAGCAGTACTTC.